What follows describes a single T cell receptor (beta chain). The sample originates from a study of shared clonotypes between healthy human individuals. The germline gives CDR1 MGHRA, CDR2 YSYEKL. The trim removed 0 bases at V and 4 bases at J, leaving 13 bases unmatched. The CDR3 contains 18 residues. Original processing methods: For the immunoSEQ data, sequences were junction-only without quality scores, so filtering differed. The repertoire was sequenced with immunoSEQ multiplex PCR; TCRdb's copy has only in-frame clones and lacks some. V and J calls and clone size are copied from that table; D and trimming were computed from the DNA. The sample lists a few hundred thousand clones, roughly 80% occurring once. Those who donated were healthy HIV-negative adults, with no recent acute infections or vaccinations reported.

This receptor was taken from a woman aged 40 to 50 in good health. Some clones in this sample may be carry-over from other donors' samples. Sequencing was carried out using PBMCs. This rearrangement joins TRBV4-1 to TRBJ1-1; TRBD1 matches at 8 bases. DNA for the CDR3: TGCGCCAGCAGCCAAGAGGGGCAGGGGGCAAGAAAGTTCACTGAAGCTTTCTTT. Protein product: CASSQEGQGARKFTEAFF.